The T cell receptor beta chain described here comes from a study of regulatory T cells in long-lasting Graves disease. Regarding the study as a whole: Newly diagnosed patients had higher TCR diversity than persistent Graves' patients did. The study found TRBV28, TRBJ1-2 and TRBJ2-5 favored in persistent disease.

The trim removed 4 bases at V and 0 bases at J, leaving 8 bases unmatched. Germline assignment: CDR1 SGHRS and CDR2 YFSETQ. The CDR3 consists of 16 residues. Time point noted: newly diagnosed GD, antithyroid drugs for less than 3 months. RNA extracted from PBMCs served as the sequencing template. As to this clonotype: No antigen is known for it.

Library construction for TCR beta used iRepertoire HTBI primers and Arm-PCR of CDR3 regions. TCRdb analysed the multiplex PCR reads with MiXCR anew, one entry per CDR3 protein. Of hundreds of thousands of distinct CDR3 sequences listed, 18% were seen once; the top ten hold about two fifths. The receptor was isolated from a female donor with Graves disease. V usage is TRBV5-1 and J usage is TRBJ1-1, with 8 bases that match TRBD1. The sample consisted of peripheral blood mononuclear cells (PBMCs), taken at new diagnosis, from a patient treated with antithyroid drugs. The CDR3 DNA sequence: TGCGCCAGCAGCGGAGGGACAGGAATCATGAACACTGAAGCTTTCTTT. Its translation: CASSGGTGIMNTEAFF.